Following are 8 T cell receptor beta chains from one sample sequenced in a study of blood T cell repertoires in COVID-19 (dated by TCRdb to the early 2020s). The library was prepared using the immunoSEQ multiplex PCR assay. Entries here come from immuneACCESS through TCRdb and include only in-frame sequences with V and J called. Some clones fail to appear in such tables; in the studies checked, an unresolved V gene covers under half of the shortfall, and the cause of the remainder is unknown. In all, the sample holds about 35,000 clones, and 87% of those were seen once. The ten largest account for roughly a tenth of the sample. Input material: peripheral blood. Source of these receptors: a man aged 80 or over with active COVID-19.

V usage is TRBV27 and J usage is TRBJ2-7, with 9 bases aligning to TRBD2. Germline assignment: CDR1 MNHEY and CDR2 SMNVEV (reference sequence). J gave up 4 bases and V 2 bases, and 3 bases lay outside the gene matches. The CDR3 spans 14 residues. As DNA, the CDR3 is TGTGCCAGCAGTTTAGCGGGAGGGCCTTACGAGCAGTACTTC. It translates to CASSLAGGPYEQYF.

The V gene is TRBV5-5, the J gene TRBJ2-7; weak D call: TRBD1 (5 bases). Germline V lookup: CDR1 SGHKS, CDR2 YYEKEE (reference sequence). Trimming stripped 0 bases from V and 3 bases from J, with 10 bases between. There are 14 residues in the CDR3. The CDR3 here is CASSLGVDNYEQYF. In DNA form, the CDR3 reads TGTGCCAGCAGCTTGGGCGTGGACAACTACGAGCAGTACTTC.

This chain uses TRBV5-1 with TRBJ1-6, with 9 bases matching TRBD1. J gave up 9 bases and V 3 bases, and 4 bases lay outside the gene matches. Germline values: CDR1 SGHRS, CDR2 YFSETQ. The CDR3 consists of 14 residues. The DNA for the CDR3 is TGCGCCAGCAGCTCAGGACAGGGGACTTCACCCCTCCACTTT. This sequence encodes CASSSGQGTSPLHF. Variable domain in full (rest from reference TRBV5-1 and TRBJ1-6): KAGVTQTPRYLIKTRGQQVTLSCSPISGHRSVSWYQQTPGQGLQFLFEYFSETQRNKGNFPGRFSGRQFSNSRSEMNVSTLELGDSALYLCASSSGQGTSPLHFGNGTRLTVT.

This chain uses TRBV30 with TRBJ2-2; TRBD2 agrees at 10 bases. Germline loops: CDR1 GTSNPN, CDR2 SVGIG (reference sequence). The length of the CDR3 is 15 residues. V lost 5 bases and J lost 7; bases outside the gene matches: 10. As DNA, the CDR3 is TGTGCCTGGGCTATTAGCGGGAGGTTACTCGGGGAGCTGTTTTTT. It translates to CAWAISGRLLGELFF.

V and J are TRBV10-1 and TRBJ2-1; TRBD2 matches at 12 bases. The CDR3 contains 15 residues. V was clipped by 2 bases and J by 6 bases; unmatched bases: 2. Germline V CDR1 and CDR2: WNHNN, SYGVQD (reference sequence). The CDR3 is CASSEPGLAGNEQFF. The CDR3, as DNA: TGCGCCAGCAGTGAGCCGGGACTAGCGGGCAATGAGCAGTTCTTC.

The J gene is TRBJ2-1, the V gene TRBV6-4; 8 nucleotides align to TRBD2. The germline gives CDR1 MRHNA, CDR2 SNTAGT. V trimming: 4 bases; J trimming: 7 bases; junction bases outside the gene matches: 6. The CDR3 runs 14 residues. Written as DNA, the CDR3 is TGTGCCAGCAGTGTTAGCGGGGAGAGAAATGAGCAGTTCTTC. Its translation is CASSVSGERNEQFF.

The chain recombines TRBV28 with TRBJ1-5; D remains unclear. Germline CDR1 reads MDHEN; CDR2 reads SYDVKM. There are 15 residues in the CDR3. Between the trimmed V and J ends, which lost 3 bases and 3 bases, there was a span of 12 bases. CDR3 DNA: TGTGCCAGCAGTTTCCCAGGACTGCTCAATCAGCCCCAGCATTTT. Translation: CASSFPGLLNQPQHF.

The chain couples TRBV7-9 to TRBJ1-3, with D possibly TRBD1 on 6 matching bases. In germline, CDR1 is SEHNR, CDR2 FQNEAQ (reference sequence). V dropped 4 bases and J dropped 0 bases, with 10 bases sitting between them. The CDR3 totals 15 residues. CDR3 nucleotide sequence: TGTGCCAGCAGCTCCGCAGGGGCCTCTGGAAACACCATATATTTT. This encodes CASSSAGASGNTIYF.